The clone carrying this T cell receptor beta chain was seen a few times. Its specificity is unknown. Germline CDR1 GTSNPN, CDR2 SVGIG (reference sequence). The CDR3 runs 13 residues. The V end lost 3 bases, the J end lost 4 bases, and 11 bases lay between the germline ends. The data originate from a study of regulatory T cells in long-lasting Graves disease. General study findings and limits: TRBV28, TRBJ1-2 and TRBJ2-5 were favored in persistent disease.

iRepertoire HTBI primers and Arm-PCR of CDR3 regions built TCR beta libraries. Per the authors' pipeline: Samples collectively showed more than 55 TRBV and approximately 13 TRBJ segments. TCRdb called the multiplex PCR reads again in MiXCR, with one record for every CDR3 protein. TCRdb, not the original authors, processed these V and J calls. The sample carries fewer than 650,000 distinct CDR3 sequences, around 15% recorded once. Time point: newly diagnosed GD, antithyroid drugs for less than 3 months. After RNA was extracted from PBMCs, the TCR library was made from it. This sample also appeared in a second study, on T cells in Graves' hyperthyroidism and ophthalmopathy. This second report adds: HTBI primers drove first-round RT-PCR of the TCR CDR3.

The sequences come from peripheral blood mononuclear cells (PBMCs), collected at new diagnosis, from a patient treated with antithyroid drugs. The clonotype was recovered from a woman in her 30s with Graves disease. This sequence joins TRBV30 and TRBJ2-3, with no clear D. CDR3 nucleotides: TGTGCCTGGAGCCAGCGTGGCCCAGATACGCAGTATTTT. It specifies CAWSQRGPDTQYF. Supplemented by reference TRBV30 and TRBJ2-3, the full variable domain reads SQTIHQWPATLVQPVGSPLSLECTVEGTSNPNLYWYRQAAGRGLQLLFYSVGIGQISSEVPQNLSASRPQDRQFILSSKKLLLSDSGFYLCAWSQRGPDTQYFGPGTRLTVL.